The 17 T cell receptor beta chains presented below share a single source sample, sequenced in a study of cytotoxic CD8 clonotypes in ibrutinib-treated CLL. Only in-frame clones appear in the TCRdb table, and some are missing; sequencing was by immunoSEQ multiplex PCR. The sample comprises more than 200,000 clones, about three quarters of which are singletons, and just over 15% rests with the top ten. The sample in question was PBMCs, obtained after 24 months of ibrutinib treatment. These receptors were obtained from a human donor with chronic lymphocytic leukemia.

This chain joins TRBV27 and TRBJ2-4, with a weak D call TRBD2 (6 bases). Germline V lookup: CDR1 MNHEY, CDR2 SMNVEV (reference sequence). The CDR3 length is 14 residues. V was pared by 6 bases and J by 14 bases, with 23 bases between. CDR3: CASREPRGYSIEYF. The DNA for the CDR3 is TGTGCCAGCAGAGAACCTCGGGGGTATTCAATAGAGTACTTC.

The genes are TRBV6-4 and TRBJ2-7; 13 bases fit TRBD2. CDR3 size: 17 residues. Germline loops: CDR1 MRHNA, CDR2 SNTAGT. V trimming: 0 bases; J trimming: 2 bases; junction bases outside the gene matches: 4. The CDR3 reads CASSDSRLAGGAYEQYF. CDR3 DNA sequence: TGTGCCAGCAGTGACTCGAGACTAGCGGGAGGAGCCTACGAGCAGTACTTC.

In the case of this clone: Its ends do not fully match the called genes, so a read error is possible. CDR3 amino acids: CAWSDSRLLF. As DNA, the CDR3 is TGTGCCTGGAGTGACAGTCGCCTACTCTTC. The chain uses TRBV30 and TRBJ2-7; unclear D gene. Germline V lookup: CDR1 GTSNPN, CDR2 SVGIG (reference sequence). The CDR3 length is 10 residues.

The chain uses TRBV5-5 and TRBJ2-5; D is perhaps TRBD2 (6 bases). The V gene's germline CDR1 is SGHKS and CDR2 YYEKEE (reference sequence). Trimming shortened V by 2 bases and J by 5 bases, and 10 bases separated the two germline ends. The CDR3 runs to 13 residues. CDR3 in DNA: TGTGCCAGCAGCTTAGGGAGGCAGGAGACCCAGTACTTC. Protein product: CASSLGRQETQYF.

The rearrangement links TRBV2 to TRBJ2-7, with D perhaps matching TRBD1 (5 bases). The germline V gene has CDR1 SNHLY and CDR2 FYNNEI. Between the trimmed V and J ends, which lost 7 bases and 2 bases, there was a span of 9 bases. This CDR3 contains 12 residues. This chain's CDR3 is CASIGQTYEQYF. The CDR3 DNA is TGTGCCAGCATAGGACAAACCTACGAGCAGTACTTC.

The rearrangement joins TRBV2 to TRBJ2-7, with 7 bases matching TRBD2. Germline trimming cut 4 bases from V and 4 bases from J; bases unmatched to any gene: 13. CDR1 is SNHLY, CDR2 FYNNEI, per germline. This CDR3 is 16 amino acids long. In nucleotides, the CDR3 is TGTGCCAGCAGTGGCCTAGGAGGGAGGGCCGGATACGAGCAGTACTTC. It specifies CASSGLGGRAGYEQYF.

This clone was detected once. The V gene is TRBV28, the J gene TRBJ1-2; D is possibly TRBD1 (6 bases). The CDR3 contains 13 residues. Germline V gives CDR1 MDHEN, CDR2 SYDVKM. V gave up 4 bases and J gave up 6 bases, with 12 bases separating them. The CDR3 DNA sequence: TGTGCCAGCAGTTCGAGACAGGTCGATGGCTACACCTTC. Its protein product is CASSSRQVDGYTF.

The rearrangement uses TRBV18 and TRBJ2-1; D is perhaps TRBD2 (5 bases). Per the germline V gene, CDR1 is KGHSH and CDR2 is LQKENI. V shed 6 bases and J shed 5 bases, with 14 bases lying between them. The CDR3 sequence is 14 residues long. Written as DNA, the CDR3 is TGTGCCAGCTCCCGGGGAGAGCCAGACAATGAGCAGTTCTTC. This translates into CASSRGEPDNEQFF. Full variable domain (missing parts from reference TRBV18 and TRBJ2-1): NAGVMQNPRHLVRRRGQEARLRCSPMKGHSHVYWYRQLPEEGLKFMVYLQKENIIDESGMPKERFSAEFPKEGPSILRIQQVVRGDSAAYFCASSRGEPDNEQFFGPGTRLTVL.

The V call is TRBV4-3, the J call TRBJ2-3; 8 nucleotides line up with TRBD2. Germline CDR1 and CDR2: LGHNA and YSLEER. Trimming took 0 bases from V and 0 from J; bases not matched to a gene: 8. This CDR3 is built from 18 residues. Here the CDR3 DNA reads TGCGCCAGCAGCCAAGATAGGGTCCTAGCGGGTAGCACAGATACGCAGTATTTT. Its translation is CASSQDRVLAGSTDTQYF.

This clone occurred a few times. The V call is TRBV9, the J call TRBJ2-1, with 8 bases aligning to TRBD2. Trimming removed 3 bases from V and 1 base from J; junction bases left unmatched: 6. The CDR3 is 16 residues long. The germline V gene encodes CDR1 SGDLS and CDR2 YYNGEE. The CDR3: CASSGSSGLSYNEQFF. As DNA, the CDR3 is TGTGCCAGCAGCGGCTCTAGCGGGCTATCCTACAATGAGCAGTTCTTC.

The chain employs TRBV19 and TRBJ1-2; 8 nucleotides align to TRBD1. The junction had 4 bases not matched to a gene; V was cut back by 5 bases and J by 5 bases. CDR1 and CDR2 (germline): LNHDA, SQIVND (reference sequence). The CDR3 totals 13 residues. The CDR3 sequence is CASSLDREYGYTF. The CDR3 bases are TGTGCCAGTAGTTTGGACAGGGAATATGGCTACACCTTC.

The chain uses TRBV11-2 and TRBJ2-3, with no clear D. The CDR3 loop spans 14 amino acids. The germline V gene has CDR1 SGHAT and CDR2 FQNNGV. V was shortened by 1 base and J by 7 bases, with 12 bases between the two germline ends. The CDR3 DNA follows: TGTGCCAGCAGCTTAGCAGGAGACACGTATACGCAGTATTTT. Its translation: CASSLAGDTYTQYF. Looking up the rest from reference TRBV11-2 and TRBJ2-3 gives the full variable domain: EAGVAQSPRYKIIEKRQSVAFWCNPISGHATLYWYQQILGQGPKLLIQFQNNGVVDDSQLPKDRFSAERLKGVDSTLKIQPAKLEDSAVYLCASSLAGDTYTQYFGPGTRLTVL.

This clone was observed once. The chain has TRBV9 and TRBJ2-1; possible D gene TRBD2, 6 bases. The germline V and J ends were trimmed by 0 bases and 8 bases, with 12 bases remaining between them. The CDR3 length is 14 residues. CDR1 is SGDLS and CDR2 is YYNGEE in the germline V gene. The DNA for the CDR3 is TGTGCCAGCAGCGTAGTTGGGAGGACCGATGAGCAGTTCTTC. It codes for CASSVVGRTDEQFF.

This chain connects TRBV19 to TRBJ1-2, with 10 bases that match TRBD1. CDR1 is LNHDA, CDR2 SQIVND, per germline (reference sequence). V shed 5 bases, J shed 8 bases, and the junction held 17 bases outside the gene matches. This CDR3 has 17 residues. The CDR3 spells CASSEVGDRGLLGGYTF. CDR3 coding DNA: TGTGCCAGTAGTGAAGTGGGGGACAGGGGACTGCTCGGAGGCTACACCTTC.

This rearrangement joins TRBV30 to TRBJ2-5; D tentatively reads TRBD1 or TRBD2 (6 bases each). Trimming stripped 2 bases from V and 2 bases from J, with 15 bases between. CDR1 is GTSNPN, CDR2 SVGIG, per germline (reference sequence). The CDR3 runs to 15 residues. CDR3 bases: TGTGCCTGGAGTAGGGGGGATTCGCTTCAAGAGACCCAGTACTTC. Amino acids: CAWSRGDSLQETQYF.

This chain uses TRBV18 with TRBJ1-5; D possibly corresponds to TRBD1 (5 bases). Germline V gene sequence: CDR1 KGHSH, CDR2 LQKENI. Trimming stripped 3 bases from V and 4 bases from J, with 16 bases between. There are 16 residues in the CDR3. The CDR3 DNA reads TGTGCCAGCTCACCGCTACGGGGGGAGTCGAATCAGCCCCAGCATTTT. Translating it yields CASSPLRGESNQPQHF.

The chain links TRBV5-1 to TRBJ2-7, with D unclear. CDR3 length: 12 amino acids. Trimming took 0 bases from V and 3 from J, leaving 4 bases between them. The germline gives CDR1 SGHRS, CDR2 YFSETQ. CDR3 DNA sequence: TGCGCCAGCAGCTTGGCAGACTACGAGCAGTACTTC. Amino acid sequence: CASSLADYEQYF.